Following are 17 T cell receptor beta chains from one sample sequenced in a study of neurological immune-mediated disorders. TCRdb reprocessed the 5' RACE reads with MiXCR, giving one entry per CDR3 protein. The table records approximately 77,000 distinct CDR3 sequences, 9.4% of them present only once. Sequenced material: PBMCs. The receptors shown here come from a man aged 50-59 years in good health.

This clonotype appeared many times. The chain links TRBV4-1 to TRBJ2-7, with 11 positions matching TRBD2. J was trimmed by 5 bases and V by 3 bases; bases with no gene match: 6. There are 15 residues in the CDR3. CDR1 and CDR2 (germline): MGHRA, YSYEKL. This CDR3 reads CASSHLTSGVNEQYF. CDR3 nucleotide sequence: TGCGCCAGCAGCCACCTGACTAGCGGGGTGAACGAGCAGTACTTC.

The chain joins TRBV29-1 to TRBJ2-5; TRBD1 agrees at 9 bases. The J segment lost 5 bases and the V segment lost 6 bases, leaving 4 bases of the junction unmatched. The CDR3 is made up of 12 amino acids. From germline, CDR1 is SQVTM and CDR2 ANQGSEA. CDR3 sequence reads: CSVGQGPETQYF. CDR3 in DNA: TGCAGCGTGGGACAGGGACCGGAGACCCAGTACTTC.

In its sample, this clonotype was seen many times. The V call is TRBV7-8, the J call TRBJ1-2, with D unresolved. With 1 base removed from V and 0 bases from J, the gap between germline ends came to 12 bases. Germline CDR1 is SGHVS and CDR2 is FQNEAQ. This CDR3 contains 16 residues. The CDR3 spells CASSLEMGSPNYGYTF. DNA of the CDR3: TGTGCCAGCAGCTTAGAAATGGGATCCCCTAACTATGGCTACACCTTC. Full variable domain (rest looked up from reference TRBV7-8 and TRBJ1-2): GAGVSQSPRYKVAKRGQDVALRCDPISGHVSLFWYQQALGQGPEFLTYFQNEAQLDKSGLPSDRFFAERPEGSVSTLKIQRTQQEDSAVYLCASSLEMGSPNYGYTFGSGTRLTVV.

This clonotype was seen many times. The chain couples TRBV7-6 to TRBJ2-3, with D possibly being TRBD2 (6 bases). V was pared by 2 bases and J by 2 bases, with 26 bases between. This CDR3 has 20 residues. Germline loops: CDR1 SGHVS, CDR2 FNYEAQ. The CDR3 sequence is CASSLLEGLEAEPHTDTQYF. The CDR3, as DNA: TGTGCCAGCAGCTTACTGGAGGGACTCGAGGCGGAACCACACACAGATACGCAGTATTTT.

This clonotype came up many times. As DNA, the CDR3 is TGTGCCAGCAGCGTCGGACAGGGGGTGTACGAGCAGTACTTC. Encoded protein: CASSVGQGVYEQYF. The chain links TRBV7-9 to TRBJ2-7, with 10 bases aligning to TRBD1. The V gene end was trimmed by 5 bases and the J gene end by 4 bases; junction bases not matched to a gene: 5. The CDR3 consists of 14 residues. CDR1 SEHNR and CDR2 FQNEAQ come from the germline V gene (reference sequence).

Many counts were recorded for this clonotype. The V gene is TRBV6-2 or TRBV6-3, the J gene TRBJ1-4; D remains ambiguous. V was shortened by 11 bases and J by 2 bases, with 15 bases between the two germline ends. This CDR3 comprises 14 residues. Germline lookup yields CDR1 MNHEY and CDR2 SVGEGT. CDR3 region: CAGRRGGTNEKLFF. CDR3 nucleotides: TGTGCCGGACGCCGTGGAGGGACTAATGAAAAACTGTTTTTT.

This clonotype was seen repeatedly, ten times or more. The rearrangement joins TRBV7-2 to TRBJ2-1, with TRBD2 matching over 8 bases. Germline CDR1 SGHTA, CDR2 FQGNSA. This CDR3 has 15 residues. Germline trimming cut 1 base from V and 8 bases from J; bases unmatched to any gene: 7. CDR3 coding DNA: TGTGCCAGCAGCTTAGGGGGAGCGGGAGACCATGAGCAGTTCTTC. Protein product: CASSLGGAGDHEQFF.

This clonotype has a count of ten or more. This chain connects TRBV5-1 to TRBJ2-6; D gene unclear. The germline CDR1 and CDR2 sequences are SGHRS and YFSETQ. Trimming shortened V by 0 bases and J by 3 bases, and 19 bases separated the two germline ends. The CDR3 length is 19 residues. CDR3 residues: CASSLEPGLSGSGANVLTF. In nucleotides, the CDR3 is TGCGCCAGCAGCTTGGAGCCAGGCCTATCCGGAAGTGGGGCCAACGTCCTGACTTTC.

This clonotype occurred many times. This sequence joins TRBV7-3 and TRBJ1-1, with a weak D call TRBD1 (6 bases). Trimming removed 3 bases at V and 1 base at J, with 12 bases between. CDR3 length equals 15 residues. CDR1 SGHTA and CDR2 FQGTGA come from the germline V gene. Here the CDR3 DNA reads TGTGCCAGCAGCTTGGACAGCAGCAAGAACACTGAAGCTTTCTTT. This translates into CASSLDSSKNTEAFF.

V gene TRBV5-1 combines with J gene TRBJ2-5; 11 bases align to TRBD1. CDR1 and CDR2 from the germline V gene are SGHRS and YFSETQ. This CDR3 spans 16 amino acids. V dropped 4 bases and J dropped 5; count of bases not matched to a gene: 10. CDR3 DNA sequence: TGCGCCAGCAGCCAAGGGACAGGGGGGCGTTCGGAGACCCAGTACTTC. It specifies CASSQGTGGRSETQYF.

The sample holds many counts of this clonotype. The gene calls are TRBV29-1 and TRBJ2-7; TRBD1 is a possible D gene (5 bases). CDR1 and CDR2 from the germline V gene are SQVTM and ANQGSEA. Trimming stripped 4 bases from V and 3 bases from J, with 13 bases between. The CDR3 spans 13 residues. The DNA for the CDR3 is TGCAGCGTTGTAGAGGACAATTACTACGAGCAGTACTTC. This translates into CSVVEDNYYEQYF.

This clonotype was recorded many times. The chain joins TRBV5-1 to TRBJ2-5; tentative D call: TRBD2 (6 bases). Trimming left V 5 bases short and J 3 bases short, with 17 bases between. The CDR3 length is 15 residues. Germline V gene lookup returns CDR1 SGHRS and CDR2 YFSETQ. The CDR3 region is CASRDTRGGEETQYF. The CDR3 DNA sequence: TGCGCCAGCAGGGACACCCGGGGAGGAGAAGAGACCCAGTACTTC.

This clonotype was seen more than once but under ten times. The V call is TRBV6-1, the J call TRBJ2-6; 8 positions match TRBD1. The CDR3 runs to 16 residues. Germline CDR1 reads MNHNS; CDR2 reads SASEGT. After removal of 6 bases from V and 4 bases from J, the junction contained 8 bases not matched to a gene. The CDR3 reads CASRDRVSSGANVLTF. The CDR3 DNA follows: TGTGCCAGCAGGGACAGGGTATCGTCCGGGGCCAACGTCCTGACTTTC.

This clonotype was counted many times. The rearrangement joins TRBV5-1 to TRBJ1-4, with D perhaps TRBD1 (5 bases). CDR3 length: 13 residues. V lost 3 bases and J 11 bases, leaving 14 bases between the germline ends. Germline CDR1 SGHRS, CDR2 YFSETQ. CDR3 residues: CASSSLGGEKLFF. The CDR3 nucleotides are TGCGCCAGCAGCTCGCTGGGGGGTGAGAAACTGTTTTTT. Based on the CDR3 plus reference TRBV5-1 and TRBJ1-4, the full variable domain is KAGVTQTPRYLIKTRGQQVTLSCSPISGHRSVSWYQQTPGQGLQFLFEYFSETQRNKGNFPGRFSGRQFSNSRSEMNVSTLELGDSALYLCASSSLGGEKLFFGSGTQLSVL.

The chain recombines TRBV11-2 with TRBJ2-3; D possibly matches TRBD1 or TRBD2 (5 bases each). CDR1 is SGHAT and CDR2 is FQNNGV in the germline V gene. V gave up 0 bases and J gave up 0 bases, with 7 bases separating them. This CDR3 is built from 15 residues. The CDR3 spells CASSLDGTSTDTQYF. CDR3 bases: TGTGCCAGCAGCTTAGATGGGACCAGCACAGATACGCAGTATTTT.

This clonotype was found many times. In nucleotides, the CDR3 is TGTGCCAGCAGTTTGGGGCGGGGGGGCCGAAATGAGCAGTTCTTC. This codes for CASSLGRGGRNEQFF. The chain uses TRBV28 and TRBJ2-1; 9 bases match TRBD2. This CDR3 has 15 amino acids. Germline CDR1 is MDHEN and CDR2 is SYDVKM. The V and J ends lost 3 bases and 7 bases, in that order; junction bases with no gene match: 7. The full variable domain, with the rest looked up from reference TRBV28 and TRBJ2-1, is DVKVTQSSRYLVKRTGEKVFLECVQDMDHENMFWYRQDPGLGLRLIYFSYDVKMKEKGDIPEGYSVSREKKERFSLILESASTNQTSMYLCASSLGRGGRNEQFFGPGTRLTVL.

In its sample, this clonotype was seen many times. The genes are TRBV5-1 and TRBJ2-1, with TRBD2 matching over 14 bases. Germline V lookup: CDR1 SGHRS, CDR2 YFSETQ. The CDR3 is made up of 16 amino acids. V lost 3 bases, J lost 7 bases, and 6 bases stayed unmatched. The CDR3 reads CASSSLTSGGANEQFF. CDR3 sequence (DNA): TGCGCCAGCAGCTCTTTGACTAGCGGGGGGGCTAATGAGCAGTTCTTC.